This TCR beta chain comes out of a study of CD8 T cells in Susac syndrome. As for the study in general: At blood draw, Susac syndrome patients were therapy-naive, on corticosteroids, or on intravenous immunoglobulin alone.

Overall study findings and caveats: Clonal expansion was not observed in the Susac syndrome CD4+ T cell repertoires.

The RNA input was roughly 0.45 to 1 ug, and it was reverse transcribed with random hexamers. A multiplex approach, immunoSEQ multiplex PCR, amplified TCR beta CDR3 across 54 Vbeta and 13 Jbeta. From the immunoSEQ multiplex PCR reads, TCRdb called clonotypes with MiXCR, one entry per CDR3 protein. The sample comprises 95,000 to 150,000 distinct CDR3 sequences, 96% of which are singletons, and 0.13% to 0.15% rests with the top ten. Sequencing targeted TCR beta in blood CD8+ and CD4+ T cells. A word on this clonotype: Its matching antigen is unknown.

Looked up from germline, CDR1 is LGHNT and CDR2 is FRNRAP. V lost 6 bases and J 2 bases, leaving 18 bases between the germline ends. CDR3 length: 16 amino acids. The sequenced material came from CD4+ T cells from PBMCs. This receptor was obtained from a human donor with Susac syndrome. This rearrangement joins TRBV12-5 to TRBJ2-3, with a weak D call TRBD2 (5 bases). This chain's CDR3 is CASGRERPYHTDTQYF. The CDR3 bases are TGTGCTAGTGGCCGGGAAAGGCCCTACCACACAGATACGCAGTATTTT.